One and the same sample provided the 5 T cell receptor beta chains below, sequenced in a study of spatial heterogeneity in lung cancer (dated by TCRdb to between 2018 and 2021). Study-wide conclusions, independent of this receptor: A correlation was observed between the number of expanded intratumoral alpha and beta TCRs and the tumor nonsynonymous mutation count.

The time point label for this specimen denotes: sample taken at primary tumor resection. Library prep was done by 5' RACE. TCRdb lists the instrument as NextSeq 500. Clones were called with MiXCR by TCRdb after fastp trimmed the public reads at Q25, and only in-frame beta chains were retained. Each entry merges the rows of one CDR3 protein and shows their most common DNA and genes. The sample data list approximately 11,000 distinct CDR3 sequences, and roughly 8% of these were observed just once. Clones ranked in the top ten supply roughly 22% of the sample. Antigen specificity for these receptors is unknown. The sample here was lung tumor tissue, taken at surgery. These receptors originate from a female donor with early-stage non-small cell lung cancer.

This clonotype was observed many times. This beta chain is a stray sequence in a library constructed for alpha chains; its clone size is not meaningful. This chain uses TRBV6-2 or TRBV6-3 with TRBJ2-7; tentative D call: TRBD2 (6 bases). V gave up 4 bases and J gave up 0 bases, with 7 bases separating them. Germline V CDR1 and CDR2: MNHEY, SVGEGT. This CDR3 contains 13 residues. Here the CDR3 DNA reads TGTGCCAGCAGTTGGACTACCTCCTACGAGCAGTACTTC. Translation: CASSWTTSYEQYF.

This clonotype was found many times. A library made for alpha chains picked up this beta chain off target, so its size means little. This chain links TRBV7-9 with TRBJ2-5; TRBD2 might be the D (6 bases). There are 16 residues in the CDR3. Trimming left V 3 bases short and J 2 bases short, with 16 bases between. The germline V gene encodes CDR1 SEHNR and CDR2 FQNEAQ (reference sequence). The CDR3 coding sequence is TGTGCCAGCAGCTTTTTCAAACTAGCTAGGCAAGAGACCCAGTACTTC. Amino acid sequence: CASSFFKLARQETQYF.

This clonotype is medium-sized in the sample. As an off-target read in a library built for alpha chains, this beta chain has a frequency of little significance. The chain carries TRBV24-1 and TRBJ2-5, with 12 bases fitting TRBD2. V was pared by 4 bases and J by 9 bases, with 14 bases of the junction left unmatched. The CDR3 has 17 residues. Germline CDR1 KGHDR, CDR2 SFDVKD. The CDR3 loop is CATSEKRLAGAPLAQYF. In DNA, the CDR3 is TGTGCCACCAGTGAAAAGCGACTAGCGGGGGCCCCGCTGGCCCAGTACTTC.

Within the sample, this clonotype is medium-sized. The size of this beta chain means little, since it is a stray read in a library made for alpha chains. V gene TRBV12-3 or TRBV12-4 combines with J gene TRBJ1-6; the D gene is possibly TRBD1 (5 bases). The V end was cut by 5 bases, the J end by 3 bases, with 11 bases between. The length of the CDR3 is 15 residues. Here the CDR3 DNA reads TGTGCCAGCAGTCTCAGGGAGGGCTATAATTCACCCCTCCACTTT. Its protein is CASSLREGYNSPLHF.

A remark on this clonotype: A clone one base away is much larger, so this may be a read error. This beta chain was picked up by a library intended for alpha chains and is off target, so its count carries little meaning. The chain links TRBV5-1 to TRBJ2-5, with D tentatively TRBD2 (6 bases). The ends were cut back, 5 bases at V and 3 bases at J, with 20 bases in the middle. Germline lookup yields CDR1 SGHRS and CDR2 YFSETQ. CDR3 length: 16 residues. The CDR3 spells CASRGFWAGTEETQYF. CDR3 in DNA: TGCGCCAGCAGGGGTTTTTGGGCGGGGACTGAAGAGACCCAGTACTTC.